A selection of T cell receptor beta chains follows, all from one sample in a study of T cells after yellow fever vaccination. One entry per CDR3 protein results from TCRdb running MiXCR on the 5' RACE reads. The data hold roughly 50,000 distinct CDR3 sequences, with 7.4% observed a single time. The material sequenced was CD8+ T cells sorted from PBMCs, taken roughly 15 days after the first yellow fever vaccination. All receptors come from a man aged 18-30 years who received the YFV17D yellow fever vaccine. CDR3s include the opening cysteine and the closing phenylalanine or tryptophan. The D gene is left open where the match is weak. A row's size may be missing; if present it is once, few, many or a size class.

cdr3_aa,cdr3_nt,clone_size,d_call,v_call,j_call
CSARPKVQGIGSGANVLTF,TGCAGTGCTAGACCAAAAGTACAGGGGATCGGCTCTGGGGCCAACGTCCTGACTTTC,many,TRBD1,TRBV20-1,TRBJ2-6
CASCLVGGNEQFF,TGTGCCAGCTGCCTCGTCGGGGGGAATGAGCAGTTCTTC,many,TRBD2,TRBV6-2/TRBV6-3,TRBJ2-1
CASSIAWQGGTEAFF,TGTGCCAGTAGTATAGCGTGGCAGGGGGGCACTGAAGCTTTCTTT,few,TRBD1,TRBV19,TRBJ1-1
CASSPRERIPYNEQFF,TGTGCCAGCTCACCAAGGGAGCGAATCCCCTACAATGAGCAGTTCTTC,few,.,TRBV18,TRBJ2-1
CASSPGDRQYNEQFF,TGTGCCAGCAGCCCAGGGGACAGACAATACAATGAGCAGTTCTTC,many,TRBD1,TRBV7-8,TRBJ2-1
CSARTGDTEAFF,TGCAGTGCTAGAACAGGGGACACTGAAGCTTTCTTT,few,TRBD1,TRBV20-1,TRBJ1-1
CSVSSGTGGFAEQYF,TGCAGCGTTTCTTCCGGGACAGGGGGTTTCGCCGAGCAGTACTTC,many,TRBD1,TRBV29-1,TRBJ2-7
CASSRDSRWGDTQYF,TGTGCCAGCAGTCGGGACTCCCGGTGGGGAGATACGCAGTATTTT,many,.,TRBV28,TRBJ2-3
CASSQRGEPQHF,TGTGCCAGCAGTCAAAGGGGGGAGCCCCAGCATTTT,.,.,TRBV6-6,TRBJ1-5
CASSGNLNEQFF,TGCGCCAGCAGCGGGAACCTCAATGAGCAGTTCTTC,many,.,TRBV4-1,TRBJ2-1
CASSPGQGSYTNEKLFF,TGCGCCAGCAGCCCGGGGCAGGGGTCGTACACTAATGAAAAACTGTTTTTT,many,.,TRBV5-1,TRBJ1-4
CASGSGTSGYQETQYF,TGTGCCAGCGGAAGCGGGACTAGCGGGTATCAAGAGACCCAGTACTTC,many,TRBD2,TRBV11-2,TRBJ2-5
CAWSPGDEQYF,TGTGCCTGGAGTCCGGGGGACGAGCAGTACTTC,many,.,TRBV30,TRBJ2-7
CASSSGGTGSSYGYTF,TGTGCCAGCAGCTCCGGTGGGACAGGGAGTAGCTATGGCTACACCTTC,many,TRBD1,TRBV7-9,TRBJ1-2
CASSAQPGLRETSNTGELFF,TGTGCCAGCAGCGCCCAACCGGGACTCCGGGAGACATCGAACACCGGGGAGCTGTTTTTT,many,.,TRBV3-1,TRBJ2-2
CASSPRFNEQFF,TGTGCCAGCAGCCCAAGATTCAATGAGCAGTTCTTC,many,.,TRBV6-5,TRBJ2-1
CASSPPSTGRMNTEAFF,TGTGCCAGCAGCCCACCCTCGACAGGCCGAATGAACACTGAAGCTTTCTTT,many,.,TRBV5-6,TRBJ1-1
CASSPGPSEQYF,TGTGCCAGCAGCCCCGGACCCTCCGAGCAGTACTTC,few,.,TRBV5-6,TRBJ2-7
CASSPGVGTEAFF,TGTGCCAGTAGCCCCGGGGTTGGGACTGAAGCTTTCTTT,few,.,TRBV19,TRBJ1-1
CASSPTGSYGYTF,TGTGCCAGCAGCCCGACAGGGAGCTATGGCTACACCTTC,many,TRBD1,TRBV12-3/TRBV12-4,TRBJ1-2